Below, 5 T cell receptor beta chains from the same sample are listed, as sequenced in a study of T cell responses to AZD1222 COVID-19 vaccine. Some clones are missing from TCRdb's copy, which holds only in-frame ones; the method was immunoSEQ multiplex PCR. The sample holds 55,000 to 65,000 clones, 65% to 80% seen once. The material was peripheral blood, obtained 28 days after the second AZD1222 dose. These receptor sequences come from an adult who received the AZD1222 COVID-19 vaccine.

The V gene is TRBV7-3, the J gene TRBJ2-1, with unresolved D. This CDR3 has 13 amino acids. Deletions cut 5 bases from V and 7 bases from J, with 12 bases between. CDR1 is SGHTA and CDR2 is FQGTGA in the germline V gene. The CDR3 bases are TGTGCCAGCAGCCGGTTAGGGTCGAATGAGCAGTTCTTC. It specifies CASSRLGSNEQFF.

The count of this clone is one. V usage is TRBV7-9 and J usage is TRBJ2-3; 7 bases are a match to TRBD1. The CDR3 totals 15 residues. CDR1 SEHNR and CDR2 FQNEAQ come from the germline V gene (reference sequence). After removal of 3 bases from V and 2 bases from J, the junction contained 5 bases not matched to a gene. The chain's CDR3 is CASSLRDRATDTQYF. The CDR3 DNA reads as TGTGCCAGCAGCTTGAGAGACAGGGCCACAGATACGCAGTATTTT.

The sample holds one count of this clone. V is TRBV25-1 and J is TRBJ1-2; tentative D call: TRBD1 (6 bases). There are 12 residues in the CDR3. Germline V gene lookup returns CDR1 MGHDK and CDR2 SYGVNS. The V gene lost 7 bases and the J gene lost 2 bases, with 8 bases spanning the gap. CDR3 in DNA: TGTGCCAGCAAGGGGGACAACTATGGCTACACCTTC. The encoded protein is CASKGDNYGYTF.

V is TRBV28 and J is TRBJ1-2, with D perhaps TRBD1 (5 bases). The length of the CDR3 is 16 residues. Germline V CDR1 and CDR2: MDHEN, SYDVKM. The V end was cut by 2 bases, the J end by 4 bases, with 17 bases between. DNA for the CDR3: TGTGCCAGCAGTTTAACGTTTTCTGCCAGGGTCTATGGCTACACCTTC. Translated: CASSLTFSARVYGYTF.

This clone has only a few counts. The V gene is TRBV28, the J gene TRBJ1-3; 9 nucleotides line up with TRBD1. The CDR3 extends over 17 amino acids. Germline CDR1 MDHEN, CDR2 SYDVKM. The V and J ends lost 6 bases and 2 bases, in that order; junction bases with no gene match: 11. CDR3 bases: TGTGCCAGCAGCCCCCCTCCAGGGACAGGGACTGGAAACACCATATATTTT. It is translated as CASSPPPGTGTGNTIYF.